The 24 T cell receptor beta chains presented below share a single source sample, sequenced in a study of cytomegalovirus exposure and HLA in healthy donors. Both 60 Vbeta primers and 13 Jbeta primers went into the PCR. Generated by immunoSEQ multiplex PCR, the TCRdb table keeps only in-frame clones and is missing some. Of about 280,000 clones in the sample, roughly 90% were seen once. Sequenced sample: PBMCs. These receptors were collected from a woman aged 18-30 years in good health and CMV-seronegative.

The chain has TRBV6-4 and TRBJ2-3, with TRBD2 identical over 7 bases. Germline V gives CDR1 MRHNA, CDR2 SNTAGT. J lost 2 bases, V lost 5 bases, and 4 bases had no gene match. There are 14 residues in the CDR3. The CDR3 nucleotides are TGTGCCAGCAGTCCTAGCGGATCCACAGATACGCAGTATTTT. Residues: CASSPSGSTDTQYF.

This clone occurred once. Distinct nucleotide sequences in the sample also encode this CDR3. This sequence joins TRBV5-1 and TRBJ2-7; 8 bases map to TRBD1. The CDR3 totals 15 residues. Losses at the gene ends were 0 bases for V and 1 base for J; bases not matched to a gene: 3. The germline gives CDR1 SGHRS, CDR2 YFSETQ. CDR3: CASSLAGQGSYEQYF. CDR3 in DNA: TGCGCCAGCAGCTTGGCCGGACAGGGTTCCTACGAGCAGTACTTC.

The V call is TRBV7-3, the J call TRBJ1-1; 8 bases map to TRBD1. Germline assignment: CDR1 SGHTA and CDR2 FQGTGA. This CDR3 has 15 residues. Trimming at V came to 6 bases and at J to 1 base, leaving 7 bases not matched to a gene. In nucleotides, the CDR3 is TGTGCCAGCAGTTACAGGGGGGGCACGAACACTGAAGCTTTCTTT. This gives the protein CASSYRGGTNTEAFF.

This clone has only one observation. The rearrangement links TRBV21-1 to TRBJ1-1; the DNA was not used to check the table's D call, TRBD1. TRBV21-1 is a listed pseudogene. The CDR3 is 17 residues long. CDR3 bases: TGTGCCAGCAGCAAAGTTTTGGTGACAGGTCGGGAAACTGAAGCTTTCTTT. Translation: CASSKVLVTGRETEAFF.

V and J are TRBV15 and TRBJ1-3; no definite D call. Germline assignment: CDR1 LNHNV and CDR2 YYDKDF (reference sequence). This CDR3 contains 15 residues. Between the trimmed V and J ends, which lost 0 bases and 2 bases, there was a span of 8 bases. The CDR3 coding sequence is TGTGCCACCAGCAGAGATCGAACAGCTGGAAACACCATATATTTT. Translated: CATSRDRTAGNTIYF. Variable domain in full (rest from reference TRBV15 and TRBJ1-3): DAMVIQNPRYQVTQFGKPVTLSCSQTLNHNVMYWYQQKSSQAPKLLFHYYDKDFNNEADTPDNFQSRRPNTSFCFLDIRSPGLGDTAMYLCATSRDRTAGNTIYFGEGSWLTVV.

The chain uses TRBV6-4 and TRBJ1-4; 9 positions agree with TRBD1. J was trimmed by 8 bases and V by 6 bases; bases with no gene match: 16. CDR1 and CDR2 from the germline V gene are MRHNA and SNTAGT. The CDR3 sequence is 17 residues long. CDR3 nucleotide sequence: TGTGCCAGCAGGATACCGGGACAGGGAGTTTCGGGGGAAAAACTGTTTTTT. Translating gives CASRIPGQGVSGEKLFF.

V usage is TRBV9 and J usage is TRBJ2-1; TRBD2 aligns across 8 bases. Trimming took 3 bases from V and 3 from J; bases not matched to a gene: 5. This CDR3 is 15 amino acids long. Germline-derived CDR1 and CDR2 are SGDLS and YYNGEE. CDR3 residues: CASSAGGPSYNEQFF. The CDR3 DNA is TGTGCCAGCAGCGCGGGGGGGCCCAGCTACAATGAGCAGTTCTTC.

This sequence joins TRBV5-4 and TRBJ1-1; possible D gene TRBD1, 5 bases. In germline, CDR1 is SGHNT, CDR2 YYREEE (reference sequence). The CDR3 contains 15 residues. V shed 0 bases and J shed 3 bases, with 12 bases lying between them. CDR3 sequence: CASSLGTGVYTEAFF. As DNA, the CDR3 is TGTGCCAGCAGCTTGGGAACAGGAGTCTACACTGAAGCTTTCTTT. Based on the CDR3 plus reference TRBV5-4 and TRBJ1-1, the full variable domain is ETGVTQSPTHLIKTRGQQVTLRCSSQSGHNTVSWYQQALGQGPQFIFQYYREEENGRGNFPPRFSGLQFPNYSSELNVNALELDDSALYLCASSLGTGVYTEAFFGQGTRLTVV.

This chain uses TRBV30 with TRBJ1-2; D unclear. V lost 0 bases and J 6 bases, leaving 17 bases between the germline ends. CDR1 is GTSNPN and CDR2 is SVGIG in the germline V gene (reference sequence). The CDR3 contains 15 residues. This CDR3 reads CAWSVRIGVRDGYTF. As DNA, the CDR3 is TGTGCCTGGAGTGTCCGGATCGGGGTTAGGGATGGCTACACCTTC.

For the CDR3, the DNA is TGTGCCAGCAGCACAGGCTATAATTCACCCCTCCACTTT. Translating it yields CASSTGYNSPLHF. The rearrangement links TRBV13 to TRBJ1-6; weak D call: TRBD1 (5 bases). Per germline, CDR1 PRHDT and CDR2 FYEKMQ (reference sequence). The CDR3 runs to 13 residues. V shed 5 bases and J shed 3 bases, with 5 bases lying between them.

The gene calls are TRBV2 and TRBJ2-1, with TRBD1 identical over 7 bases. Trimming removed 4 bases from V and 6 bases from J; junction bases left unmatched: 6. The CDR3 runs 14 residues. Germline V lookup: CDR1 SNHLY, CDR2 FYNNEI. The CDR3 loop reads CASSVGTAINEQFF. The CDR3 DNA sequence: TGTGCCAGCAGTGTCGGGACAGCAATCAATGAGCAGTTCTTC.

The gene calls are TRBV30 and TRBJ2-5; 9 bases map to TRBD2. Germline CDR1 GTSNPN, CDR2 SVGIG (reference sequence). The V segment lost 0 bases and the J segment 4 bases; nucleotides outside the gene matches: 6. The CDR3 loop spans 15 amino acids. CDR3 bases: TGTGCCTGGAGTGTTGCGGGGGGGCCGGGAGAGACCCAGTACTTC. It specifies CAWSVAGGPGETQYF.

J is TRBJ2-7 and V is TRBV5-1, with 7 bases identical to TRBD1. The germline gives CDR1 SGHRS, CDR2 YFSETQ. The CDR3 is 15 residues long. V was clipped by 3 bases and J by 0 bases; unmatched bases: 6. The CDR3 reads CASSSGTANSYEQYF. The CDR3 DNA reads TGCGCCAGCAGCTCCGGGACAGCGAACTCCTACGAGCAGTACTTC.

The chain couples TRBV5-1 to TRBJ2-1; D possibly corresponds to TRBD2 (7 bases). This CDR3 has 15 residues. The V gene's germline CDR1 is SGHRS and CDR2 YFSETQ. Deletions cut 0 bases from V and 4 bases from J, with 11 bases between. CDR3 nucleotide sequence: TGCGCCAGCAGCTTGGCAGGGGAGGGTTACAATGAGCAGTTCTTC. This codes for CASSLAGEGYNEQFF.

The CDR3 nucleotides read TGTGCCAGCAGCTTTTTTAGCGGGGGGGCCCCATCGAACGAGCAGTACTTC. This translates into CASSFFSGGAPSNEQYF. The V call is TRBV7-9, the J call TRBJ2-5; 11 bases fit TRBD2. The assigned J gene may be wrong: the sequence end matches TRBJ2-7 better. Germline V gene lookup returns CDR1 SEHNR and CDR2 FQNEAQ (reference sequence). The CDR3 has 17 residues.

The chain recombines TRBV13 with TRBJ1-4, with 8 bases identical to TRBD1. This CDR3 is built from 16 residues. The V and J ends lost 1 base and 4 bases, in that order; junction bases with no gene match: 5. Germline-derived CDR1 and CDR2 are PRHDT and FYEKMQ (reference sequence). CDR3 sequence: CASSLAGGAGNEKLFF. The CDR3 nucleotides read TGTGCCAGCAGCTTAGCAGGGGGCGCGGGTAATGAAAAACTGTTTTTT.

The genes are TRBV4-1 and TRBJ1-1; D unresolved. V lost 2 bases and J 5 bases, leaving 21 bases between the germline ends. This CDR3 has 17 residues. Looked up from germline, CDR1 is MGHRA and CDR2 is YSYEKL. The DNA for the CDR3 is TGCGCCAGCAGCCAATACCCTAATGCGGAAGTGGAAACTGAAGCTTTCTTT. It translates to CASSQYPNAEVETEAFF.

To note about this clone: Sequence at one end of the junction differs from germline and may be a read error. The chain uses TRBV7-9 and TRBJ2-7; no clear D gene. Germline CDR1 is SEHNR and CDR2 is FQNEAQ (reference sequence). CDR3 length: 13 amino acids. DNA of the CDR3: TGTTCCAGCAGCTTAGAACAGTCCTACGAGCAGTACTTC. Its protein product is CSSSLEQSYEQYF. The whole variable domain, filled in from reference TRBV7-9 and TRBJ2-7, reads DTGVSQNPRHKITKRGQNVTFRCDPISEHNRLYWYRQTLGQGPEFLTYFQNEAQLEKSRLLSDRFSAERPKGSFSTLEIQRTEQGDSAMYLCSSSLEQSYEQYFGPGTRLTVT.

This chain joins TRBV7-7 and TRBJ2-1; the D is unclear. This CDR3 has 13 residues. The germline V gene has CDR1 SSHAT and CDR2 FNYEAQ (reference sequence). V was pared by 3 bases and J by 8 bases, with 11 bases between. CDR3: CASSLSIGYEQFF. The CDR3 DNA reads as TGTGCCAGCAGCTTGTCGATCGGGTATGAGCAGTTCTTC. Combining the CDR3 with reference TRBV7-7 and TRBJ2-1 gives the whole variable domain GAGVSQSPRYKVTKRGQDVTLRCDPISSHATLYWYQQALGQGPEFLTYFNYEAQPDKSGLPSDRFSAERPEGSISTLTIQRTEQRDSAMYRCASSLSIGYEQFFGPGTRLTVL.

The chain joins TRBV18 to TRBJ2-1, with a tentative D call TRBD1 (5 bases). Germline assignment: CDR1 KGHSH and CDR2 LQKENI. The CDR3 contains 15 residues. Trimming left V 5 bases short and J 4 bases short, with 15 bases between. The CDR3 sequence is CASSSGAGKYNEQFF. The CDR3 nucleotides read TGTGCCAGCTCATCTGGGGCAGGAAAATACAATGAGCAGTTCTTC.

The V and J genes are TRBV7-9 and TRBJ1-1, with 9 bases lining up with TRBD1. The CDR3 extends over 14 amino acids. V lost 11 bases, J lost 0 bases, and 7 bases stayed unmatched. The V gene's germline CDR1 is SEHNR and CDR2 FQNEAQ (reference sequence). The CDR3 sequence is CAVDRGWMNTEAFF. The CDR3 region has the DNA TGTGCCGTTGACAGGGGGTGGATGAACACTGAAGCTTTCTTT.

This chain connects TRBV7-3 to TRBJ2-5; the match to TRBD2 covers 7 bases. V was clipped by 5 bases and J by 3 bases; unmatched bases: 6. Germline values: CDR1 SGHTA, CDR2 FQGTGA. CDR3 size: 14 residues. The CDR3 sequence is CASSQWGGEETQYF. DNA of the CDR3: TGTGCCAGCAGCCAATGGGGGGGGGAAGAGACCCAGTACTTC.

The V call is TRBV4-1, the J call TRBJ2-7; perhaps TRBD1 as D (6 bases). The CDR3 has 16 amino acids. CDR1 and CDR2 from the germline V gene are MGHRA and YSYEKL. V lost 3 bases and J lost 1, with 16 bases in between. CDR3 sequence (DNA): TGCGCCAGCAGCCAGACCGGGACATCCGTATCCTACGAGCAGTACTTC. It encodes CASSQTGTSVSYEQYF.

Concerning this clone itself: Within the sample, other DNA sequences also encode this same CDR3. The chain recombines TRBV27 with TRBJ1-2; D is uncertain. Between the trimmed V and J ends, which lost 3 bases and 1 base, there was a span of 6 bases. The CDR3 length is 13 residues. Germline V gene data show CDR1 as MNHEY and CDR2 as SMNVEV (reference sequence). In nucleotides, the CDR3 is TGTGCCAGCAGTTTTGGGAGTAACTATGGCTACACCTTC. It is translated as CASSFGSNYGYTF.